The 20 T cell receptor beta chains below were found in one sample sequenced in a study of response to subunit inactivated influenza vaccine. MiXCR, run by TCRdb on the RT-PCR reads, gives a single entry per CDR3 protein. Of approximately 490,000 distinct CDR3 sequences detected, around 7.7% appear once; the ten largest clones hold over 10%. The source material was PBMCs from blood, sampled around 25 months after vaccination. The source is a man between 50 and 69 years old who received an inactivated influenza vaccine.

This clonotype has ten or more counts. The chain recombines TRBV12-3 or TRBV12-4 with TRBJ2-1; TRBD1 matches 10 bases. The V gene end was trimmed by 5 bases and the J gene end by 5 bases; junction bases not matched to a gene: 6. The CDR3 extends over 15 amino acids. This CDR3 is CASSRGQGSHNEQFF. The CDR3 DNA follows: TGTGCCAGCAGTAGGGGACAGGGGAGCCACAATGAGCAGTTCTTC.

This chain joins TRBV28 and TRBJ1-5, with D unresolved. The germline V and J ends were trimmed by 7 bases and 0 bases, with 19 bases remaining between them. This CDR3 is built from 17 residues. Germline V CDR1 and CDR2: MDHEN, SYDVKM. CDR3 loop: CASNPVAPIYSNQPQHF. CDR3 sequence (DNA): TGTGCCAGCAACCCAGTGGCACCGATTTATAGCAATCAGCCCCAGCATTTT.

The J gene is TRBJ2-1, the V gene TRBV7-3; TRBD2 aligns across 8 bases. From germline, CDR1 is SGHTA and CDR2 FQGTGA. The ends lost 1 base at V and 9 bases at J; junction bases unmatched: 8. The CDR3 loop spans 15 amino acids. For the CDR3, the DNA is TGTGCCAGCAGCTTAAGGCTAGCGGGTACGGGTGAGCAGTTCTTC. The encoded protein is CASSLRLAGTGEQFF. The full variable domain, rest sourced from reference TRBV7-3 and TRBJ2-1, is GAGVSQTPSNKVTEKGKYVELRCDPISGHTALYWYRQSLGQGPEFLIYFQGTGAADDSGLPNDRFFAVRPEGSVSTLKIQRTERGDSAVYLCASSLRLAGTGEQFFGPGTRLTVL.

This clonotype was seen a few times. The rearrangement links TRBV7-9 to TRBJ1-6; weak D call: TRBD1 (5 bases). The CDR3 length is 13 residues. V was pared by 5 bases and J by 6 bases, with 8 bases between. Germline loops: CDR1 SEHNR, CDR2 FQNEAQ (reference sequence). Here the CDR3 reads CASSRGTNSPLHF. Written as DNA, the CDR3 is TGTGCCAGCAGCCGAGGGACTAATTCACCCCTCCACTTT.

The sample holds a few counts of this clonotype. V and J are TRBV12-3 or TRBV12-4 and TRBJ1-3; D is ambiguous. The length of the CDR3 is 14 residues. The V gene lost 4 bases and the J gene lost 5 bases, with 12 bases spanning the gap. The CDR3: CASSWIRARNTIYF. The CDR3, as DNA: TGTGCCAGCAGTTGGATAAGGGCAAGAAACACCATATATTTT.

This clonotype appeared many times. The gene calls are TRBV7-2 and TRBJ2-1; 8 bases line up with TRBD2. Germline values: CDR1 SGHTA, CDR2 FQGNSA. The CDR3 length is 14 residues. V shed 5 bases, J shed 9 bases, and the junction held 9 bases outside the gene matches. CDR3 sequence reads: CASSVGGGITEQFF. The CDR3 DNA sequence: TGTGCCAGCAGCGTCGGGGGGGGGATCACTGAGCAGTTCTTC.

Ten or more counts support this clonotype. CDR3: CASRPSRDSASTDTQYF. In DNA, the CDR3 is TGTGCCAGCAGGCCTAGCCGGGACAGCGCTAGCACAGATACGCAGTATTTT. This chain links TRBV3-1 with TRBJ2-3, with TRBD1 identical over 7 bases. The CDR3 has 17 amino acids. Trimming at V came to 6 bases and at J to 0 bases, leaving 12 bases not matched to a gene. Germline assignment: CDR1 LGHDT and CDR2 YNNKEL (reference sequence).

There are a few counts of this clonotype. The chain combines TRBV5-6 with TRBJ2-3; unclear D gene. CDR3 length equals 13 residues. Germline values: CDR1 SGHDT, CDR2 YYEEEE. V was pared by 3 bases and J by 4 bases, with 9 bases between. CDR3 protein: CASSYGSPDTQYF. The CDR3 DNA follows: TGTGCCAGCAGCTACGGGTCTCCAGATACGCAGTATTTT.

The chain uses TRBV23-1 and TRBJ2-7; 8 bases match TRBD2. TRBV23-1 is sorted into the ORF group, with uncertain function. The CDR3 length is 16 residues. Trimming removed 6 bases from V and 3 bases from J; junction bases left unmatched: 13. The CDR3 DNA reads as TGCGCCAGCAGACGTAGCGGGGCCTGCTTTAACTACGAGCAGTACTTC. Residues: CASRRSGACFNYEQYF.

The gene calls are TRBV19 and TRBJ2-3; tentative D call: TRBD2 (7 bases). CDR3 length: 15 residues. V lost 6 bases and J lost 2, with 15 bases in between. Per the germline V gene, CDR1 is LNHDA and CDR2 is SQIVND (reference sequence). In DNA form, the CDR3 reads TGTGCCAGTAGCTCACGGGGGGCCCTCACAGATACGCAGTATTTT. Protein: CASSSRGALTDTQYF.

The V gene is TRBV14, the J gene TRBJ2-5, with D unresolved. Trimming removed 0 bases from V and 5 bases from J, with 16 bases in between. This CDR3 is built from 16 residues. Looked up from germline, CDR1 is SGHDN and CDR2 is FVKESK. CDR3 loop: CASSQDVASRVETQYF. CDR3 nucleotide sequence: TGTGCCAGCAGCCAAGATGTTGCTTCTAGAGTCGAGACCCAGTACTTC.

In its sample, this clonotype was seen a few times. V usage is TRBV20-1 and J usage is TRBJ2-7; TRBD1 is a possible D gene (5 bases). CDR1 and CDR2 (germline): DFQATT, SNEGSKA (reference sequence). CDR3 size: 13 residues. V lost 3 bases to trimming and J lost 2 bases, with 11 bases between them. The CDR3 spells CSASPGFAYEQYF. The CDR3 region has the DNA TGCAGTGCTAGTCCAGGGTTCGCCTACGAGCAGTACTTC.

At least ten counts were recorded for this clonotype. The chain couples TRBV12-3 or TRBV12-4 to TRBJ1-5; D not certain. V lost 5 bases and J 3 bases, leaving 17 bases between the germline ends. This CDR3 has 16 residues. The CDR3 loop is CASSPGVATLNQPQHF. CDR3 sequence (DNA): TGTGCCAGCAGTCCAGGAGTGGCAACCCTCAATCAGCCCCAGCATTTT.

There are many counts of this clonotype. The J gene is TRBJ1-2, the V gene TRBV14, with a weak D call TRBD1 (5 bases). Germline values: CDR1 SGHDN, CDR2 FVKESK. V gave up 0 bases and J gave up 6 bases, with 11 bases separating them. The CDR3 consists of 14 residues. In nucleotides, the CDR3 is TGTGCCAGCAGCCAAGATTTTGGCAGGGATGGCTACACCTTC. Translation: CASSQDFGRDGYTF. Full variable domain (missing parts from reference TRBV14 and TRBJ1-2): EAGVTQFPSHSVIEKGQTVTLRCDPISGHDNLYWYRRVMGKEIKFLLHFVKESKQDESGMPNNRFLAERTGGTYSTLKVQPAELEDSGVYFCASSQDFGRDGYTFGSGTRLTVV.

A few counts support this clonotype. V is TRBV11-2 and J is TRBJ2-2; 7 nucleotides align to TRBD1. Trimming removed 0 bases from V and 0 bases from J; junction bases left unmatched: 7. CDR1 is SGHAT, CDR2 FQNNGV, per germline. The CDR3 runs to 18 residues. The CDR3 loop reads CASSLEAHRGPNTGELFF. In DNA form, the CDR3 reads TGTGCCAGCAGCTTAGAAGCCCACAGGGGCCCGAACACCGGGGAGCTGTTTTTT.

The table lists this clonotype with many counts. This chain joins TRBV27 and TRBJ2-1; D gene ambiguous. The germline CDR1 and CDR2 sequences are MNHEY and SMNVEV (reference sequence). CDR3 length equals 12 residues. The CDR3 reads CGMPAPTNEQFF. DNA for the CDR3: TGTGGCATGCCGGCCCCTACCAATGAGCAGTTCTTC.

This clonotype came up many times. CDR3 protein: CASSPRGNQPQHF. The CDR3 DNA sequence: TGTGCCAGCAGTCCCAGGGGCAATCAGCCCCAGCATTTT. The chain recombines TRBV12-3 or TRBV12-4 with TRBJ1-5; D is perhaps TRBD1 (5 bases). This CDR3 contains 13 residues. V gave up 5 bases and J gave up 2 bases, with 7 bases separating them.

V and J are TRBV6-1 and TRBJ1-1; D is unclear. The CDR3 sequence is 13 residues long. Germline loops: CDR1 MNHNS, CDR2 SASEGT. Between the trimmed V and J ends, which lost 7 bases and 1 base, there was a span of 10 bases. This CDR3 reads CASMGTRNTEAFF. CDR3 DNA: TGTGCCAGCATGGGCACACGGAACACTGAAGCTTTCTTT.

This clonotype was found a few times. The V and J genes are TRBV29-1 and TRBJ2-7; 8 bases fit TRBD2. The CDR3 length is 13 residues. Germline CDR1 reads SQVTM; CDR2 reads ANQGSEA. Trimming took 4 bases from V and 2 from J; bases not matched to a gene: 4. Here the CDR3 reads CSVVAGPAYEQYF. The CDR3 DNA reads as TGCAGCGTTGTAGCGGGACCAGCCTACGAGCAGTACTTC.

This clonotype was counted ten times or more. The CDR3 here is CASSKVVTSTDTQYF. The CDR3 DNA reads as TGTGCCAGCAGCAAGGTGGTGACTAGCACAGATACGCAGTATTTT. The V call is TRBV27, the J call TRBJ2-3, with D unresolved. CDR3 length equals 15 residues. CDR1 MNHEY and CDR2 SMNVEV come from the germline V gene (reference sequence). Trimming took 6 bases from V and 0 from J, leaving 13 bases between them.